Below, one T cell receptor beta chain is given with its context. The antigen this receptor binds is unknown. Qualities for individual bases were not recorded, and no much larger clone is one base off. To prepare the library, the immunoSEQ multiplex PCR assay was applied. Drawn from immuneACCESS, this table holds only the in-frame rearrangements with V and J called that TCRdb kept. Clones are partly lost; checked studies trace under half to an unresolved V gene and leave the rest unexplained. The sample profile shows about 97,000 clones; approximately 94% of them were found once. 0.25% to 0.35% of the sample comes from the top ten. The data were taken from a study of technical replicates of blood from a few donors (dated by TCRdb to the late 2010s). This TCR came from a human donor in good health. The source material was T cells isolated from PBMCs.

The CDR3 reads as follows: CASSFDRDTEAFF. The nucleotide sequence is given as TGTGCCAGCAGCTTTGACAGGGACACTGAAGCTTTCTTT. The rearranged chain carries TRBV7-3 and TRBJ1-1, and 7 junctional nucleotides match TRBD1. Trimming accounts for 3 bases at V and 3 bases at J, while the number of junction bases matched to no gene is 1. CDR1 and CDR2, per the germline V gene, are SGHTA and FQGTGA. The CDR3 contains 13 residues, cysteine and phenylalanine counted. The DNA shown is the 39-base CDR3, in frame from base 1.